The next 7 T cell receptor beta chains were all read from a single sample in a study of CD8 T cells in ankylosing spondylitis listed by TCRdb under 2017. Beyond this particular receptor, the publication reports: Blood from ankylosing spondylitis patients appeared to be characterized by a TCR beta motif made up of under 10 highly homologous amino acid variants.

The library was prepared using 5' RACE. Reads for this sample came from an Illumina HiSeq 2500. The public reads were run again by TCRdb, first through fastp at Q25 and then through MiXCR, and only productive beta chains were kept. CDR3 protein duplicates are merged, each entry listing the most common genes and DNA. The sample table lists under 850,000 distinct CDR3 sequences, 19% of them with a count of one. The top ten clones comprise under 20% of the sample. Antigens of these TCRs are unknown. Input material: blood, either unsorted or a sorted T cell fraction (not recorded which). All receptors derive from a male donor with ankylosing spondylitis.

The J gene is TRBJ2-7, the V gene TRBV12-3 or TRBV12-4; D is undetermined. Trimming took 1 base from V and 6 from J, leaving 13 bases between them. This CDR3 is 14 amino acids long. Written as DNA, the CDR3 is TGTGCCAGCAGTTTAGACCCTACTTCGGTCGAGCAGTACTTC. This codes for CASSLDPTSVEQYF.

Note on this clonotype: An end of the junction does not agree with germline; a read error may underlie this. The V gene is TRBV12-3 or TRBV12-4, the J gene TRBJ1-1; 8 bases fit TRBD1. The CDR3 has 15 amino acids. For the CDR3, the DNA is TGTGCCAGCAGTTTCAGGGGGCCGGAGGACACCGAAGCTTTCTTT. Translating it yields CASSFRGPEDTEAFF.

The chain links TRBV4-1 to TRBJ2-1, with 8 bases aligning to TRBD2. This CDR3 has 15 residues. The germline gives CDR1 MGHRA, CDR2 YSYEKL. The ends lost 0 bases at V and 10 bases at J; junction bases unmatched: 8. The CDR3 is CASSQEEASGPEQFF. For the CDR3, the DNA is TGCGCCAGCAGCCAAGAGGAGGCTAGCGGGCCGGAGCAGTTCTTC.

CDR3: CASSLPSGSAGEQYF. DNA of the CDR3: TGTGCCAGCAGTTTACCTAGCGGGTCGGCGGGCGAGCAGTACTTC. This sequence joins TRBV28 and TRBJ2-7; TRBD2 aligns across 8 bases. The CDR3 is made up of 15 amino acids. The junction had 9 bases not matched to a gene; V was cut back by 2 bases and J by 6 bases. The germline V gene encodes CDR1 MDHEN and CDR2 SYDVKM.

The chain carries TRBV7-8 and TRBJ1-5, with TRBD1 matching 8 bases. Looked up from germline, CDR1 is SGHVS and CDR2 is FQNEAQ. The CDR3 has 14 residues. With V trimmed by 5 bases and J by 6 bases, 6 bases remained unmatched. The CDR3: CASSRTGIVQPQHF. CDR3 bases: TGTGCCAGCAGCCGGACAGGGATAGTTCAGCCCCAGCATTTT.

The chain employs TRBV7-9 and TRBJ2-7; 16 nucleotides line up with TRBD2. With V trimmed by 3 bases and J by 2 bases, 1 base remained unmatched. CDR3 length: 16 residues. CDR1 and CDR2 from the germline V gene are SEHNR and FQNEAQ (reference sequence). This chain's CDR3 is CASSFGTSGRAYEQYF. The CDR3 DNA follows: TGTGCCAGCAGCTTCGGGACTAGCGGGAGGGCCTACGAGCAGTACTTC.

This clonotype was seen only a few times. The CDR3 loop is CASSPVSGQVLNEQFF. CDR3 DNA: TGTGCCAGCTCACCAGTTTCGGGACAGGTTCTCAATGAGCAGTTCTTC. The chain recombines TRBV18 with TRBJ2-1; TRBD1 aligns across 8 bases. Trimming removed 2 bases from V and 6 bases from J; junction bases left unmatched: 9. In germline, CDR1 is KGHSH, CDR2 LQKENI. The CDR3 sequence is 16 residues long.